This T cell receptor beta chain was sequenced for a study of blood T cell repertoires in COVID-19. As for the study in general: T cells, B-cell-depleted T cells, or PBMCs supplied cDNA or gDNA.

Clones were read by immunoSEQ multiplex PCR, and TCRdb kept only the in-frame ones, dropping some. The data hold fewer than 100,000 clones, with 70% to 90% observed a single time. This CDR3 is built from 13 residues. Trimming left V 4 bases short and J 6 bases short, with 9 bases between. The V gene's germline CDR1 is MGHRA and CDR2 YSYEKL. The V call is TRBV4-1, the J call TRBJ1-4, with D hard to call. This TCR derives from a man between 65 and 80 years old with acute or convalescent COVID-19. Sequencing used peripheral blood. In nucleotides, the CDR3 is TGCGCCAGCAGCCGAGGCAGTCATGAAAAACTGTTTTTT. Protein: CASSRGSHEKLFF.